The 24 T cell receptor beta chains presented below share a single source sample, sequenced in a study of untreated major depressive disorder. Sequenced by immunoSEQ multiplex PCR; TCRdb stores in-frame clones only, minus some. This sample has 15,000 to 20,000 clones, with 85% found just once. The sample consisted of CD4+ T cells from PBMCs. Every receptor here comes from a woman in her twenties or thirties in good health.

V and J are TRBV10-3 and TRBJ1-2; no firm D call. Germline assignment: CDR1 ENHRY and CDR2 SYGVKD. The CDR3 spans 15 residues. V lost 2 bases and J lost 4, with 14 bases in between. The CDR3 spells CAISEGVPVIYGYTF. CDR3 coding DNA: TGTGCCATCAGTGAGGGGGTGCCAGTCATCTATGGCTACACCTTC.

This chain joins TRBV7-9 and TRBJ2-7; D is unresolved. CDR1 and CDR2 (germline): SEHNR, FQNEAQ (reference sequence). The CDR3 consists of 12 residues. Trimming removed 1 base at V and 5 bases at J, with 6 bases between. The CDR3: CASSLVGNEQYF. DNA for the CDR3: TGTGCCAGCAGCTTAGTCGGAAACGAGCAGTACTTC.

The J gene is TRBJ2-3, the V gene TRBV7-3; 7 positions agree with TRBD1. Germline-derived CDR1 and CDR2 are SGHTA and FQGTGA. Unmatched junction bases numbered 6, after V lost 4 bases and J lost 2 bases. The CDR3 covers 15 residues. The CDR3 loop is CASSSTGAPTDTQYF. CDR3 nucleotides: TGTGCCAGCAGCTCTACAGGGGCCCCCACAGATACGCAGTATTTT.

CDR3 sequence (DNA): TGTGCCAGTAGGAACAGGGGGAACACCGGGGAGCTGTTTTTT. It yields the protein CASRNRGNTGELFF. The chain has TRBV19 and TRBJ2-2; 7 nucleotides match TRBD1. V lost 6 bases, J lost 1 base, and 2 bases stayed unmatched. CDR1 and CDR2 (germline): LNHDA, SQIVND (reference sequence). The CDR3 covers 14 residues.

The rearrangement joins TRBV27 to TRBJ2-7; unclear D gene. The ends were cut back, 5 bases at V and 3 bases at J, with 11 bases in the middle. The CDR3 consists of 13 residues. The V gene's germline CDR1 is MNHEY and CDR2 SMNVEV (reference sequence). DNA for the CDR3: TGTGCCAGCAGTAAGCGAGGATACTACGAGCAGTACTTC. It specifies CASSKRGYYEQYF.

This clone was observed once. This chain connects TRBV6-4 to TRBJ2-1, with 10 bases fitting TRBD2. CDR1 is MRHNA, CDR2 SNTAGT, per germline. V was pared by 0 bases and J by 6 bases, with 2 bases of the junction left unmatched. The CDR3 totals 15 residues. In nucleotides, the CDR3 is TGTGCCAGCAGTGACTCAGCGGGAGGGCCCAATGAGCAGTTCTTC. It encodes CASSDSAGGPNEQFF.

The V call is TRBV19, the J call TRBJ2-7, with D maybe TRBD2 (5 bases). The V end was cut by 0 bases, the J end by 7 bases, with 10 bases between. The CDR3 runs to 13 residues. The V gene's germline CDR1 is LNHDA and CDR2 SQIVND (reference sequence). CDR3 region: CASSIERTGEQYF. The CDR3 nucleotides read TGTGCCAGTAGTATAGAACGGACGGGGGAGCAGTACTTC.

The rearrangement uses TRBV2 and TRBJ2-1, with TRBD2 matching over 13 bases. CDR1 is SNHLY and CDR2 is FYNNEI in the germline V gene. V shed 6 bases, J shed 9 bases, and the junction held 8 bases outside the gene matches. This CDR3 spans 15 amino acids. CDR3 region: CASRALAGGPVEQFF. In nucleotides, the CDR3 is TGTGCCAGCAGGGCACTAGCGGGAGGGCCAGTTGAGCAGTTCTTC.

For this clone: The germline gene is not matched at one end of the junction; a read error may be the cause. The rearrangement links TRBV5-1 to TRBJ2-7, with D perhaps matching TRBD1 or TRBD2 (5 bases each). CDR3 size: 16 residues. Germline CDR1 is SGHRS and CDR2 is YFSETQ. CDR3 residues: CASSKQIRDPSYGQYF. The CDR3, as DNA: TGCGCCAGCAGCAAACAGATCCGGGACCCATCCTACGGGCAGTACTTC. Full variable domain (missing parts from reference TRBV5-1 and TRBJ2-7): KAGVTQTPRYLIKTRGQQVTLSCSPISGHRSVSWYQQTPGQGLQFLFEYFSETQRNKGNFPGRFSGRQFSNSRSEMNVSTLELGDSALYLCASSKQIRDPSYGQYFGPGTRLTVT.

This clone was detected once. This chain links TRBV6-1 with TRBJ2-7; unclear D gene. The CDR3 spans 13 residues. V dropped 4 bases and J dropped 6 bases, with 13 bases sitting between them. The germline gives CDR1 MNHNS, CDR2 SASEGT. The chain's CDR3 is CASSVQIESEQYF. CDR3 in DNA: TGTGCCAGCAGTGTACAAATAGAGTCCGAGCAGTACTTC.

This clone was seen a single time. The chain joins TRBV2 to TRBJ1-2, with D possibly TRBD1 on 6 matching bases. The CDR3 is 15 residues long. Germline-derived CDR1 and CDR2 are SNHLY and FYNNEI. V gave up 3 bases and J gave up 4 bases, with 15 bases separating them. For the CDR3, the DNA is TGTGCCAGCAGTGATAGTACAGGGATGGCCTATGGCTACACCTTC. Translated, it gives CASSDSTGMAYGYTF.

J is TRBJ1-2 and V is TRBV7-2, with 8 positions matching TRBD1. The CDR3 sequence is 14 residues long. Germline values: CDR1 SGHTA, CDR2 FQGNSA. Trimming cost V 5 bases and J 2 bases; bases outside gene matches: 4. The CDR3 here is CASSHRTGNYGYTF. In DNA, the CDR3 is TGTGCCAGCAGCCATCGGACAGGGAACTATGGCTACACCTTC.

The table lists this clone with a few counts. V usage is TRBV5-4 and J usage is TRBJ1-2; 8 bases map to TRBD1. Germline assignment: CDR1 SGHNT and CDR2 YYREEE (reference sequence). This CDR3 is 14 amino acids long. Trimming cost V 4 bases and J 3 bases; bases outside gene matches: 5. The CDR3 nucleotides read TGTGCCAGCAGCCGCGGACAGGGAGACTATGGCTACACCTTC. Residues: CASSRGQGDYGYTF.

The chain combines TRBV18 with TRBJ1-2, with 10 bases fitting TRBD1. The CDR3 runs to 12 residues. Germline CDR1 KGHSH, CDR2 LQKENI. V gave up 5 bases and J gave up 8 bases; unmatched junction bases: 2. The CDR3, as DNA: TGTGCCAGCTCAGACAGGGGGCGCGGCTACACCTTC. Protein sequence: CASSDRGRGYTF.

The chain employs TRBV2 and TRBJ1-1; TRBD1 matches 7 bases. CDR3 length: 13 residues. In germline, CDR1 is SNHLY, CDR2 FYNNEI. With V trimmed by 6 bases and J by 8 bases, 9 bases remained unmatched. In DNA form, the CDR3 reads TGTGCCAGCAGCCTCGACAGGGTTAACGAAGCTTTCTTT. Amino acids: CASSLDRVNEAFF.

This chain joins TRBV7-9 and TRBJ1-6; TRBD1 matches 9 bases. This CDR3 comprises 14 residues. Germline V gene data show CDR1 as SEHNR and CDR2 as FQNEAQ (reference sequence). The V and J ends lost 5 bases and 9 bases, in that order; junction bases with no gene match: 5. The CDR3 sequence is CASSPGTGTSPLHF. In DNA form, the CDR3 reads TGTGCCAGCAGCCCTGGGACAGGGACTTCACCCCTCCACTTT.

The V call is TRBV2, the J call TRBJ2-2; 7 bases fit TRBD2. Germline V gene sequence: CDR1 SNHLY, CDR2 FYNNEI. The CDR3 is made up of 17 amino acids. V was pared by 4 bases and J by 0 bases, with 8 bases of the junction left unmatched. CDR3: CASSGQLALANTGELFF. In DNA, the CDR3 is TGTGCCAGCAGTGGACAACTAGCGCTCGCGAACACCGGGGAGCTGTTTTTT.

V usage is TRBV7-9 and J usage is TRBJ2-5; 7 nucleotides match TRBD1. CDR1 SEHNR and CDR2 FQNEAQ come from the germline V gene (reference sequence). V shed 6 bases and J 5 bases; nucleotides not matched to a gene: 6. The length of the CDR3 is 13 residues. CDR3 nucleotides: TGTGCCAGCAGAGAGGGGGCCGGGGAGACCCAGTACTTC. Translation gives CASREGAGETQYF. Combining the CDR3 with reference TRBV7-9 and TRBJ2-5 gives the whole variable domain DTGVSQNPRHKITKRGQNVTFRCDPISEHNRLYWYRQTLGQGPEFLTYFQNEAQLEKSRLLSDRFSAERPKGSFSTLEIQRTEQGDSAMYLCASREGAGETQYFGPGTRLLVL.

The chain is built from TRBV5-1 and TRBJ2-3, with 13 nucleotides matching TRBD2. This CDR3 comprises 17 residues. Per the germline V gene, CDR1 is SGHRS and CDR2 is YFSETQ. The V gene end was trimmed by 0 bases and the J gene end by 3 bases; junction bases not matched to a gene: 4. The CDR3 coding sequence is TGCGCCAGCAGCTTGGGGACTAGCGGGAGTAGAACAGATACGCAGTATTTT. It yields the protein CASSLGTSGSRTDTQYF.

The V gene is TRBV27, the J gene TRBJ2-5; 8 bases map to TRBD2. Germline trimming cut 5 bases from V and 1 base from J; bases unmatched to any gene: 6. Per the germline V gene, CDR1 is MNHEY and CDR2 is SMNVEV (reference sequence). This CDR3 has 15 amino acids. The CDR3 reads CASSTGLVGQETQYF. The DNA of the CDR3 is TGTGCCAGCAGTACGGGACTAGTGGGCCAAGAGACCCAGTACTTC.

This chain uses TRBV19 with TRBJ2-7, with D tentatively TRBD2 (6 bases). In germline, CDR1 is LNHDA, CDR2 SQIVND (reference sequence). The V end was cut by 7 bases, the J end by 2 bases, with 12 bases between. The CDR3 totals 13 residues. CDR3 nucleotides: TGTGCCAGTAAGGATAGCGGACCCTACGAGCAGTACTTC. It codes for CASKDSGPYEQYF.

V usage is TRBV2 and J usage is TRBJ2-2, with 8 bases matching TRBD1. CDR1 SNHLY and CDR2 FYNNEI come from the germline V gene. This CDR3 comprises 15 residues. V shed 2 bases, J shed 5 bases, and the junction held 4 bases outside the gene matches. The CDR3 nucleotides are TGTGCCAGCAGTGAATCAGGGGGCTTAACCGGGGAGCTGTTTTTT. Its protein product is CASSESGGLTGELFF.

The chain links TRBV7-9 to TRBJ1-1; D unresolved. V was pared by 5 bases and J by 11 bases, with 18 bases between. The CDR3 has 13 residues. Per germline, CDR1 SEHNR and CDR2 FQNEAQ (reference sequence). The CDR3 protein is CASSRTEGRSAFF. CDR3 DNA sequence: TGTGCCAGCAGCCGAACGGAGGGCCGCAGTGCTTTCTTT.

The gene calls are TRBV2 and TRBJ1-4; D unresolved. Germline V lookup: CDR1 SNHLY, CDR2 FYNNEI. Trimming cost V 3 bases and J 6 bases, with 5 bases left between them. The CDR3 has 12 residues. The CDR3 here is CASSERDEKLFF. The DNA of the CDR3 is TGTGCCAGCAGTGAGCGGGATGAAAAACTGTTTTTT.